This T cell receptor beta chain comes out of a study of T-cell reconstitution after alpha-beta-depleted transplantation in children. Study-level results: In patients about two months after transplant, alpha-beta T cells reportedly arose from several hundred expanded graft clones.

Unique molecular identifiers were built into the TCRbeta library. TCRdb re-called the PCR reads with MiXCR, one entry per CDR3 protein. The sample contains fewer than 550,000 distinct CDR3 sequences, around 15% of which appear only once. This clonotype was seen a handful of times. Its matching antigen is unknown. Germline loops: CDR1 SEHNR, CDR2 FQNEAQ (reference sequence). The CDR3 loop spans 14 amino acids. Trimming pared 7 bases from V and 0 bases from J, leaving 12 bases between. Material: PBMCs, mostly from graft donor cells, obtained 360 days after TCRalphabeta/CD19-depleted stem cell transplant. The V and J genes are TRBV7-9 and TRBJ2-5, with D perhaps given as TRBD1 or TRBD2 (5 bases each). The clonotype comes from a boy in the first two years of life who had a stem cell transplant for Wiskott-Aldrich syndrome, so the T cells may come from the graft donor. CDR3 sequence: CASTLGAYQETQYF. The CDR3 nucleotides are TGTGCCAGCACCCTCGGGGCTTACCAAGAGACCCAGTACTTC.